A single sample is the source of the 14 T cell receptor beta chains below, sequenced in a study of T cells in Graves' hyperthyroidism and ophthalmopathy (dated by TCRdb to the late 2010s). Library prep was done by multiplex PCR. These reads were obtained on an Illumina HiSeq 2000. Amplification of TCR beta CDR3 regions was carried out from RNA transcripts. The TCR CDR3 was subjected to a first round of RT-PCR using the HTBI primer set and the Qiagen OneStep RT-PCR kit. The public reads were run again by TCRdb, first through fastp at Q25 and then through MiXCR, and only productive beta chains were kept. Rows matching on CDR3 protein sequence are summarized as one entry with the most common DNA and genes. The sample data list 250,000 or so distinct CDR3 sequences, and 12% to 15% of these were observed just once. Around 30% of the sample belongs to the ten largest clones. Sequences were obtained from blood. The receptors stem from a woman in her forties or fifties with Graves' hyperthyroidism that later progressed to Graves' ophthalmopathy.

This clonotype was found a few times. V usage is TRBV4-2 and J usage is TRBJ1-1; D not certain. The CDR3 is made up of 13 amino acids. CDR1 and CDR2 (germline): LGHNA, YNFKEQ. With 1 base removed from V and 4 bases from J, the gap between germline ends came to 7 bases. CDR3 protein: CASSQVLGTEAFF. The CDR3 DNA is TGTGCCAGCAGCCAAGTATTAGGCACTGAAGCTTTCTTT.

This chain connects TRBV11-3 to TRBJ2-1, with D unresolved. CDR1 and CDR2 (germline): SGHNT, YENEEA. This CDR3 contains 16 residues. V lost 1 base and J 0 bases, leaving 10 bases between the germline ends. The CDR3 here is CASSLAGTSSYNEQFF. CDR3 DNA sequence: TGTGCCAGCAGCTTAGCGGGCACAAGCTCCTACAATGAGCAGTTCTTC. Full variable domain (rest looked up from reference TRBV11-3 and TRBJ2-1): EAGVVQSPRYKIIEKKQPVAFWCNPISGHNTLYWYLQNLGQGPELLIRYENEEAVDDSQLPKDRFSAERLKGVDSTLKIQPAELGDSAVYLCASSLAGTSSYNEQFFGPGTRLTVL.

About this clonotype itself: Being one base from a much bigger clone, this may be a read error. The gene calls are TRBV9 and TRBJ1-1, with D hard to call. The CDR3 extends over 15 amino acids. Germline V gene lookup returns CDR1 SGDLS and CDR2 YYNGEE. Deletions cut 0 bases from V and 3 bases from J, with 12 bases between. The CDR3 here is CASSVANDWDTEAFF. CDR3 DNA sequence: TGTGCCAGCAGCGTAGCCAACGACTGGGACACTGAAGCTTTCTTT.

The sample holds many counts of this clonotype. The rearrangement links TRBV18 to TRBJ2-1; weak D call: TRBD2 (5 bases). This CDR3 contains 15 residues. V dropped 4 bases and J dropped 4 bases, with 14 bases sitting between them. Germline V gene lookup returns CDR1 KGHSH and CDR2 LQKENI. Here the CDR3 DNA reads TGTGCCAGCTCACTGACTTCCGGGGAGTACAATGAGCAGTTCTTC. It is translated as CASSLTSGEYNEQFF.

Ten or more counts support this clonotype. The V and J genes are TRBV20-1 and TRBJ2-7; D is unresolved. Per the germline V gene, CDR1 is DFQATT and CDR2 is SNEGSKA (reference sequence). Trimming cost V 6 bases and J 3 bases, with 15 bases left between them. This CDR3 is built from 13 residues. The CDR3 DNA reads TGCAGTGCATCAAGGGAACAGATCTACGAGCAGTACTTC. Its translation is CSASREQIYEQYF.

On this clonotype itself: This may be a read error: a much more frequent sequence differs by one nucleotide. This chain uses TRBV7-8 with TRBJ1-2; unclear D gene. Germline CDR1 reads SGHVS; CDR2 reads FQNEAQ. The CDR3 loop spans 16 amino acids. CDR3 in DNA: TGTGCCAGAAGCTTACGAGGTCCGGGAACTAACTATGGCTACACCTTC. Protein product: CARSLRGPGTNYGYTF.

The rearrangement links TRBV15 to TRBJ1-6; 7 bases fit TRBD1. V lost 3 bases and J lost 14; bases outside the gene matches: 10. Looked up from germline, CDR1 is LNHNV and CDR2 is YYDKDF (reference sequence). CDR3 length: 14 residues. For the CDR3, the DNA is TGTGCCACCAGCAGGAGGGACAGCCCGGGCTCCCTCCACTTT. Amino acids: CATSRRDSPGSLHF.

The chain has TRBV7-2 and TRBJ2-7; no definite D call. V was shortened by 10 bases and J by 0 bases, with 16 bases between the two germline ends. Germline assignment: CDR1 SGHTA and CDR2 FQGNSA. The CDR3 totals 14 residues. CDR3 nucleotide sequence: TGTGCCACCAGGCCCGGGCCTAGCTCCTACGAGCAGTACTTC. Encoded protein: CATRPGPSSYEQYF. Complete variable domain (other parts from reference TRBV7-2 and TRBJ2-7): GAGVSQSPSNKVTEKGKDVELRCDPISGHTALYWYRQSLGQGLEFLIYFQGNSAPDKSGLPSDRFSAERTGGSVSTLTIQRTQQEDSAVYLCATRPGPSSYEQYFGPGTRLTVT.

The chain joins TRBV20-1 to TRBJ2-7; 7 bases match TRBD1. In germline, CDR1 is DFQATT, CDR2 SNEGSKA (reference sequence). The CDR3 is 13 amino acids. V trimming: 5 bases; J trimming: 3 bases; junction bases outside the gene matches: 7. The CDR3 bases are TGCAGTGCTCCTACCGGGACAGACTACGAGCAGTACTTC. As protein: CSAPTGTDYEQYF.

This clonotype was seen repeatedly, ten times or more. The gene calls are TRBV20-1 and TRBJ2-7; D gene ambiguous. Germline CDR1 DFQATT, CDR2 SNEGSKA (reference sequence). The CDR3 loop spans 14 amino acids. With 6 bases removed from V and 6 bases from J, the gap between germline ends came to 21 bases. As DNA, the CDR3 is TGCAGTGCCCCACCGGATATATCCTCCGTCGAGCAGTACTTC. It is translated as CSAPPDISSVEQYF.

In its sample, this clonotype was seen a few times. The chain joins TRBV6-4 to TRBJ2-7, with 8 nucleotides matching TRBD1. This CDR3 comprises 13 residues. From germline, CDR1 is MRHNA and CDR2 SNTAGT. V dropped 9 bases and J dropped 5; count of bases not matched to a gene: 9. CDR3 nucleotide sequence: TGTGCCAGTCAGGGGGCATTTTTCGACGAGCAGTACTTC. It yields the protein CASQGAFFDEQYF.

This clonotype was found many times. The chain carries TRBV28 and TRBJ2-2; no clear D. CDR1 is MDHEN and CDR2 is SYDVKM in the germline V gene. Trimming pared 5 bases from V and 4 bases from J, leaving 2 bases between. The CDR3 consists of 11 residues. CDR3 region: CASSPTGELFF. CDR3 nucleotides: TGTGCCAGCAGTCCCACCGGGGAGCTGTTTTTT. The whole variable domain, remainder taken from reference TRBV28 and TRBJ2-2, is DVKVTQSSRYLVKRTGEKVFLECVQDMDHENMFWYRQDPGLGLRLIYFSYDVKMKEKGDIPEGYSVSREKKERFSLILESASTNQTSMYLCASSPTGELFFGEGSRLTVL.

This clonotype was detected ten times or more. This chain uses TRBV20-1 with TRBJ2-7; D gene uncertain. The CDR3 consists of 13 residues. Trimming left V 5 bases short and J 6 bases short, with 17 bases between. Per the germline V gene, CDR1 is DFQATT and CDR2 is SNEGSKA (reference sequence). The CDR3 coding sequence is TGCAGTGCTTACAAGGTGGGTCCTGGCGAGCAGTACTTC. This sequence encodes CSAYKVGPGEQYF.

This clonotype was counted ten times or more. CDR3 residues: CASSSAAGGRGYGYTF. For the CDR3, the DNA is TGCGCCAGCAGCTCCGCCGCGGGGGGCCGTGGATATGGCTACACCTTC. The rearrangement uses TRBV5-1 and TRBJ1-2, with D possibly TRBD1 on 6 matching bases. Germline-derived CDR1 and CDR2 are SGHRS and YFSETQ. The ends were cut back, 3 bases at V and 5 bases at J, with 20 bases in the middle. There are 16 residues in the CDR3.